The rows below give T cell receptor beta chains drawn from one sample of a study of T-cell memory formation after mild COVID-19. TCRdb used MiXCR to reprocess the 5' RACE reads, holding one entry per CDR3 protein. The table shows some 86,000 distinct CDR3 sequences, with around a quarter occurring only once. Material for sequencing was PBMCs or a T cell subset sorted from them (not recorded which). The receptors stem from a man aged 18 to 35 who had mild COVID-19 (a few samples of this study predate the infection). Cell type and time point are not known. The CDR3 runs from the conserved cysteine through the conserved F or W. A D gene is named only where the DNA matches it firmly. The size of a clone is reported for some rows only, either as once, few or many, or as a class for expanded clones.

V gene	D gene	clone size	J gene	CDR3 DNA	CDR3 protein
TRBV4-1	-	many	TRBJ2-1	TGCGCCAGCAGCCAATCCGGGAACCCCTACAATGAGCAGTTCTTC	CASSQSGNPYNEQFF
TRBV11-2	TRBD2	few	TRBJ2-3	TGTGCCAGCAGCCATTCTACTAGCGGGGACACAGATACGCAGTATTTT	CASSHSTSGDTDTQYF
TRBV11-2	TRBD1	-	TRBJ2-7	TGTGCCAGCAGCTCCAGGGACAGGGGTGCCTACGAGCAGTACTTC	CASSSRDRGAYEQYF
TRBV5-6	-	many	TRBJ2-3	TGTGCCAGCAGCAACGAGCGGCGGGTGAACGGGGATACGCAGTATTTT	CASSNERRVNGDTQYF
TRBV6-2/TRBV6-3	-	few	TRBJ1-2	TGTGCCAGCAGTTTGACGGGAGAGAGCTATGGCTACACCTTC	CASSLTGESYGYTF
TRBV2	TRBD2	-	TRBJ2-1	TGTGCCGGACCCCTGACTAGCGGGGTGGGCAATGAGCAGTTCTTC	CAGPLTSGVGNEQFF
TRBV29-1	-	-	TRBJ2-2	TGCAGCGTTTGGTGGGACGGGGAGCTGTTTTTT	CSVWWDGELFF
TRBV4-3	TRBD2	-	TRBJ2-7	TGCGCCAGCAGCCACCTCATAGCGGGGGGGCTAAGTGAGCAGTACTTC	CASSHLIAGGLSEQYF
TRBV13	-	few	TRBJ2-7	TGTGCCAGCAGCTTAGGGGGTATGGGAGAGCAGTACTTC	CASSLGGMGEQYF
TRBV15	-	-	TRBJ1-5	TGTGCCACCACCACGGGGATTAATCAGCCCCAGCATTTT	CATTTGINQPQHF
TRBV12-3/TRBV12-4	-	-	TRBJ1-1	TGTGCCAGCAGTCCAGCGGGTACTGAAGCTTTCTTT	CASSPAGTEAFF
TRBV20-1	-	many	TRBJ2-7	TGCAGTGCCACAGAGTCCGGCTACGAGCAGTACTTC	CSATESGYEQYF
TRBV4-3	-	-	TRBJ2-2	TGCGCCAGCAGCCAGTACGGCCCCGGGGAGCTGTTTTTT	CASSQYGPGELFF
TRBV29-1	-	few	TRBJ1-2	TGCAAGATCCACAGTAACTATGGCTACACCTTC	CKIHSNYGYTF
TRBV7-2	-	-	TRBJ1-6	TGTGCCAGCAGCTTAGCTAGAAGGGATAATTCACCCCTCCACTTT	CASSLARRDNSPLHF
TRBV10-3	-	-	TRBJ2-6	TGTGCCATCGGGTGGCTAGACTCTGGGGCCAACGTCCTGACTTTC	CAIGWLDSGANVLTF
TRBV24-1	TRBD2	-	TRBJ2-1	TGTGCCACCAGTGATCAGTTCGTAGCGGGGGGCTGGAATGAGCAGTTCTTC	CATSDQFVAGGWNEQFF
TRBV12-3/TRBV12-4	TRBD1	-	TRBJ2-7	TGTGCCAGCAGTCCGGGGGCCGTGGGACAGGGGGTGTTCGAGCAGTACTTC	CASSPGAVGQGVFEQYF
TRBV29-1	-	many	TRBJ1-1	TGCAGCGTGGGTACAACATTAGCGGGGCCTGAAGCTTTCTTT	CSVGTTLAGPEAFF
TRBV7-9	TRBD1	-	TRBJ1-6	TGTGCCAGCAGCTGGACAGGGGACGGCTCCTATAATTCACCCCTCCACTTT	CASSWTGDGSYNSPLHF
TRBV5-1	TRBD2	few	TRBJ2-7	TGCGCCAGCAGCGACTCTAGCGGGCCGACCTACGAGCAGTACTTC	CASSDSSGPTYEQYF
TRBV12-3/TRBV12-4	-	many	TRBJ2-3	TGTGCCAGCAGTCCCACCCCCTCAGGTACAAGCACAGATACGCAGTATTTT	CASSPTPSGTSTDTQYF
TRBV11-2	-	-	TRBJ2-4	TGTGCCAGCAGCGGCCAGGTACACATTCAGTACTTC	CASSGQVHIQYF
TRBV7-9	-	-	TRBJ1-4	TGTGCCAGCAGCTTAACAGGGCCGCTGATGGAACTGTTTTTT	CASSLTGPLMELFF
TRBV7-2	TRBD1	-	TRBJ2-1	TGTGCCAGCAGCTTATGGCAGGGGGCATACAATGAGCAGTTCTTC	CASSLWQGAYNEQFF
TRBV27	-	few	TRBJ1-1	TGTGCCAGCAGACTGAGCATGAACACTGAAGCTTTCTTT	CASRLSMNTEAFF
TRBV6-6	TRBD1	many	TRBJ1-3	TGTGCCAGCAGTTACTCGTACAGGGGGAGCTCTGGAAACACCATATATTTT	CASSYSYRGSSGNTIYF
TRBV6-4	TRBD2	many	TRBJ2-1	TGTGCCAGCAGTGGGACTAGCGGGGGGGCCAATGAGCAGTTCTTC	CASSGTSGGANEQFF
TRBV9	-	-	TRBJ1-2	TGTGCCAGCAGCGTAGGGGACGAGTCCTATGGCTACACCTTC	CASSVGDESYGYTF
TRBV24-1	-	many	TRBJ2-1	TGTGCCACCAGTGATTTCGGGGGTAATGAGCAGTTCTTC	CATSDFGGNEQFF
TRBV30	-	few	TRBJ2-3	TGTGCCTGGAACGTCGCAGATACGCAGTATTTT	CAWNVADTQYF
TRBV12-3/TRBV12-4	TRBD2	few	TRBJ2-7	TGTGCCAGCAGTTTAGTGGTGCTAGCGGGGAAGGAGCAGTACTTC	CASSLVVLAGKEQYF
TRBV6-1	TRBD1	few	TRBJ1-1	TGTGCCAGCAGAGGGGACAGGGGTGGCACTGAAGCTTTCTTT	CASRGDRGGTEAFF
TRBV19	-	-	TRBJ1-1	TGTGCCAGTAGTATTTTGGGGAGCACTGAAGCTTTCTTT	CASSILGSTEAFF
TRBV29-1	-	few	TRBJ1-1	TGCAGCGTTGATCGCCAGCCTGACACTGAAGCTTTCTTT	CSVDRQPDTEAFF
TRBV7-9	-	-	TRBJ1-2	TGTGCCAGCAGCCTCCACAGGGTGCTTGGGTATGGCTACACCTTC	CASSLHRVLGYGYTF
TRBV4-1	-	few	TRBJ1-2	TGCGCCAGCAGCCAGAGGTCGTCACAGGATGGCTACACCTTC	CASSQRSSQDGYTF
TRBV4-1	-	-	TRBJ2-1	TGCGCCAGCAGCCAAGCGTCAGGGGCGGGGAGCGGCAGTGAGCAGTTCTTC	CASSQASGAGSGSEQFF
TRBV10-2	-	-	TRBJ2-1	TGCGCCAGCAGTGATCCCATCAATGAGCAGTTCTTC	CASSDPINEQFF
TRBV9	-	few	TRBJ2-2	TGTGCCAGCAGCGTAGTGGAATGGTCCGGCACCGGGGAGCTGTTTTTT	CASSVVEWSGTGELFF
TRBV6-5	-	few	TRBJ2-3	TGTGCCAGCAGTCAAGGAGGACTCCCATACGACTACTATTTT	CASSQGGLPYDYYF
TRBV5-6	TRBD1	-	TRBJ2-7	TGTGCCAGCATCCGTTCGTTACGGGACAGCCTTAGCTACGAGCAGTACTTC	CASIRSLRDSLSYEQYF